Below are 32 T cell receptor beta chains sequenced from a single sample in a study of Ad26.COV2.S vaccination and SARS-CoV-2 variants. TCRdb keeps only in-frame clones here, not all; method: immunoSEQ multiplex PCR. The data contain around 170,000 clones, around 88% of them seen just once; the ten biggest clones take up approximately 6%. The sample consisted of peripheral blood, taken after recovery from COVID-19. Source of these receptors: a human donor who had recovered from COVID-19.

The chain has TRBV28 and TRBJ1-4, with a possible D match to TRBD1 (6 bases). V dropped 6 bases and J dropped 5 bases, with 13 bases sitting between them. Per the germline V gene, CDR1 is MDHEN and CDR2 is SYDVKM. The CDR3 totals 14 residues. The CDR3 DNA follows: TGTGCCAGCAGCTACTCACAGGGAAATGAAAAACTGTTTTTT. Its translation: CASSYSQGNEKLFF.

The chain joins TRBV10-3 to TRBJ1-1, with 11 nucleotides matching TRBD1. The CDR3 has 14 amino acids. Germline assignment: CDR1 ENHRY and CDR2 SYGVKD. Losses at the gene ends were 6 bases for V and 5 bases for J; bases not matched to a gene: 5. CDR3: CAIRRTGGGTEAFF. The CDR3 region has the DNA TGTGCCATCAGGAGGACAGGGGGCGGAACTGAAGCTTTCTTT.

This clone came up once. The genes are TRBV28 and TRBJ2-5; D not resolved. The V gene's germline CDR1 is MDHEN and CDR2 SYDVKM. V lost 7 bases to trimming and J lost 2 bases, with 5 bases between them. The CDR3 is 11 residues long. The CDR3 nucleotides are TGTGCCAGCAAACAGCAAGAGACCCAGTACTTC. Its protein is CASKQQETQYF.

This clone was found once. CDR3 region: CASSVGEGWEQFF. DNA of the CDR3: TGTGCCAGCAGCGTAGGAGAGGGATGGGAGCAGTTCTTC. The chain is built from TRBV9 and TRBJ2-1, with D maybe TRBD2 (5 bases). This CDR3 is 13 amino acids long. Trimming took 0 bases from V and 10 from J, leaving 11 bases between them. The germline CDR1 and CDR2 sequences are SGDLS and YYNGEE.

V and J are TRBV7-9 and TRBJ1-4, with D possibly TRBD1 on 6 matching bases. Trimming removed 3 bases at V and 4 bases at J, with 15 bases between. CDR1 is SEHNR, CDR2 FQNEAQ, per germline (reference sequence). This CDR3 contains 16 residues. Written as DNA, the CDR3 is TGTGCCAGCAGCTTCGCTAGGGGGGCGGGTAATGAAAAACTGTTTTTT. The encoded protein is CASSFARGAGNEKLFF. Drawing the rest from reference TRBV7-9 and TRBJ1-4, the complete variable domain is DTGVSQNPRHKITKRGQNVTFRCDPISEHNRLYWYRQTLGQGPEFLTYFQNEAQLEKSRLLSDRFSAERPKGSFSTLEIQRTEQGDSAMYLCASSFARGAGNEKLFFGSGTQLSVL.

J is TRBJ2-1 and V is TRBV5-4; 15 bases match TRBD2. Germline trimming cut 4 bases from V and 7 bases from J; bases unmatched to any gene: 3. The CDR3 consists of 15 residues. CDR1 is SGHNT and CDR2 is YYREEE in the germline V gene (reference sequence). CDR3: CASSQGLAGGNEQFF. CDR3 sequence (DNA): TGTGCCAGCAGCCAGGGACTAGCGGGAGGAAATGAGCAGTTCTTC.

The chain uses TRBV29-1 and TRBJ2-7; D remains ambiguous. The germline V gene encodes CDR1 SQVTM and CDR2 ANQGSEA. The CDR3 is 12 residues long. The V end was cut by 6 bases, the J end by 2 bases, with 11 bases between. CDR3 region: CSVSFGTYEQYF. CDR3 coding DNA: TGCAGCGTAAGTTTCGGTACCTACGAGCAGTACTTC.

The chain combines TRBV5-1 with TRBJ1-2; D is ambiguous. The CDR3 extends over 16 amino acids. CDR1 is SGHRS and CDR2 is YFSETQ in the germline V gene. Trimming stripped 0 bases from V and 2 bases from J, with 14 bases between. The CDR3 loop is CASSLASGSSNYGYTF. CDR3 coding DNA: TGCGCCAGCAGCTTGGCCAGCGGCAGCTCCAACTATGGCTACACCTTC.

The gene calls are TRBV14 and TRBJ1-2; TRBD1 is a possible D gene (5 bases). Germline loops: CDR1 SGHDN, CDR2 FVKESK. The CDR3 runs 14 residues. The V end was cut by 2 bases, the J end by 2 bases, with 9 bases between. In nucleotides, the CDR3 is TGTGCCAGCAGCCAAACAGGTCAGAACTATGGCTACACCTTC. This codes for CASSQTGQNYGYTF.

This sequence joins TRBV5-4 and TRBJ2-3; 7 bases are a match to TRBD2. This CDR3 is built from 16 residues. Germline-derived CDR1 and CDR2 are SGHNT and YYREEE (reference sequence). V gave up 1 base and J gave up 2 bases; unmatched junction bases: 7. The CDR3 here is CASSLMTGGVTDTQYF. CDR3 nucleotide sequence: TGTGCCAGCAGCTTGATGACGGGGGGAGTCACAGATACGCAGTATTTT.

The V gene is TRBV11-2, the J gene TRBJ2-7, with no clear D. V shed 5 bases and J shed 5 bases, with 10 bases lying between them. The CDR3 contains 12 residues. Per the germline V gene, CDR1 is SGHAT and CDR2 is FQNNGV. Here the CDR3 reads CASSRSAHEQYF. In nucleotides, the CDR3 is TGTGCCAGCAGCCGCTCGGCTCACGAGCAGTACTTC.

V usage is TRBV3-1 (or the pseudogene TRBV3-2) and J usage is TRBJ2-6; 8 nucleotides line up with TRBD1. This CDR3 has 17 residues. Unmatched junction bases numbered 5, after V lost 4 bases and J lost 0 bases. From germline, CDR1 is LGHDT and CDR2 YNNKEL (reference sequence). CDR3 nucleotides: TGTGCCAGCAGCCTCGGGACAGGCCTCTCTGGGGCCAACGTCCTGACTTTC. Its translation is CASSLGTGLSGANVLTF.

This chain connects TRBV7-2 to TRBJ2-7; D not resolved. There are 16 residues in the CDR3. Germline assignment: CDR1 SGHTA and CDR2 FQGNSA. V was shortened by 2 bases and J by 1 base, with 15 bases between the two germline ends. CDR3 DNA sequence: TGTGCCAGCAGCTTAACCCGCCTTATATCATCCTACGAGCAGTACTTC. Protein sequence: CASSLTRLISSYEQYF.

The V call is TRBV11-1, the J call TRBJ2-5; 7 positions match TRBD1. Germline V gene sequence: CDR1 SGHAT, CDR2 FQDESV (reference sequence). The CDR3 spans 16 residues. After removal of 2 bases from V and 2 bases from J, the junction contained 8 bases not matched to a gene. The chain's CDR3 is CASSLRAVRGQETQYF. As DNA, the CDR3 is TGTGCCAGCAGCTTACGGGCGGTCAGGGGGCAAGAGACCCAGTACTTC.

The chain links TRBV7-8 to TRBJ2-4; D perhaps matches TRBD2 (6 bases). The V gene's germline CDR1 is SGHVS and CDR2 FQNEAQ. The length of the CDR3 is 16 residues. The germline V and J ends were trimmed by 7 bases and 2 bases, with 18 bases remaining between them. Here the CDR3 DNA reads TGTGCCAGCACCCCTAGAACGGGGGTAACCAAAAACATTCAGTACTTC. Amino acids: CASTPRTGVTKNIQYF.

This chain connects TRBV24-1 to TRBJ1-3; possibly TRBD1 for D (6 bases). CDR3 length: 14 residues. Germline V gene lookup returns CDR1 KGHDR and CDR2 SFDVKD. Trimming took 6 bases from V and 2 from J, leaving 10 bases between them. The CDR3 sequence is CATSTGYAGNTIYF. The CDR3 DNA is TGTGCCACCAGTACAGGGTACGCTGGAAACACCATATATTTT.

The chain combines TRBV7-3 with TRBJ2-3; possible D gene TRBD1, 6 bases. The CDR3 spans 13 residues. Trimming shortened V by 5 bases and J by 2 bases, and 8 bases separated the two germline ends. Germline-derived CDR1 and CDR2 are SGHTA and FQGTGA. Here the CDR3 reads CASSRQVTDTQYF. The CDR3 coding sequence is TGTGCCAGCAGCCGACAGGTCACAGATACGCAGTATTTT.

The chain joins TRBV2 to TRBJ2-2; D possibly corresponds to TRBD2 (7 bases). The V gene lost 6 bases and the J gene lost 6 bases, with 17 bases spanning the gap. The CDR3 totals 15 residues. Germline CDR1 is SNHLY and CDR2 is FYNNEI. The CDR3: CASRIQGGSSGELFF. Here the CDR3 DNA reads TGTGCCAGCAGGATACAGGGAGGGTCTTCCGGGGAGCTGTTTTTT.

The genes are TRBV19 and TRBJ2-7; D remains ambiguous. This CDR3 region has 13 residues. CDR1 and CDR2 (germline): LNHDA, SQIVND (reference sequence). The V and J ends lost 5 bases and 3 bases respectively, with 11 bases between them. Here the CDR3 reads CASSGTIYYEQYF. CDR3 sequence (DNA): TGTGCCAGTAGTGGAACCATCTACTACGAGCAGTACTTC. The whole variable domain, remainder taken from reference TRBV19 and TRBJ2-7, is DGGITQSPKYLFRKEGQNVTLSCEQNLNHDAMYWYRQDPGQGLRLIYYSQIVNDFQKGDIAEGYSVSREKKESFPLTVTSAQKNPTAFYLCASSGTIYYEQYFGPGTRLTVT.

This clone appeared a single time. The CDR3 is CASSKAAGETYGYTF. As DNA, the CDR3 is TGTGCCAGCAGCAAAGCGGCAGGAGAGACTTATGGCTACACCTTC. The genes are TRBV6-1 and TRBJ1-2, with no clear D. Trimming left V 6 bases short and J 5 bases short, with 19 bases between. Germline-derived CDR1 and CDR2 are MNHNS and SASEGT. The CDR3 sequence is 15 residues long.

This rearrangement joins TRBV14 to TRBJ1-2, with 7 bases lining up with TRBD1. CDR3 length: 12 amino acids. V dropped 4 bases and J dropped 10; count of bases not matched to a gene: 6. Germline V lookup: CDR1 SGHDN, CDR2 FVKESK. CDR3 residues: CASSPQGDVYTF. Written as DNA, the CDR3 is TGTGCCAGCAGCCCTCAGGGGGATGTCTACACCTTC. The full variable domain, with the rest looked up from reference TRBV14 and TRBJ1-2, is EAGVTQFPSHSVIEKGQTVTLRCDPISGHDNLYWYRRVMGKEIKFLLHFVKESKQDESGMPNNRFLAERTGGTYSTLKVQPAELEDSGVYFCASSPQGDVYTFGSGTRLTVV.

The chain links TRBV18 to TRBJ1-1; D unresolved. The CDR3 sequence is 13 residues long. The germline gives CDR1 KGHSH, CDR2 LQKENI. V was trimmed by 3 bases and J by 5 bases, leaving 10 bases between them. CDR3 residues: CASSPEGGTEAFF. The CDR3 nucleotides are TGTGCCAGCTCACCGGAGGGCGGGACTGAAGCTTTCTTT.

The chain employs TRBV5-4 and TRBJ1-2; 9 positions agree with TRBD1. The CDR3 is 16 residues long. CDR1 and CDR2 from the germline V gene are SGHNT and YYREEE (reference sequence). Germline trimming cut 3 bases from V and 8 bases from J; bases unmatched to any gene: 14. CDR3: CASSSTGGYASKGYTF. The CDR3 DNA is TGTGCCAGCAGCTCTACAGGGGGCTATGCTTCAAAGGGCTACACCTTC.

V gene TRBV28 combines with J gene TRBJ1-2, with a possible D match to TRBD1 (6 bases). Germline CDR1 reads MDHEN; CDR2 reads SYDVKM. The V gene lost 6 bases and the J gene lost 0 bases, with 11 bases spanning the gap. The CDR3 is made up of 14 amino acids. The CDR3 region has the DNA TGTGCCAGCAGACACAGGGCTACTAACTATGGCTACACCTTC. This gives the protein CASRHRATNYGYTF.

In its sample, this clone was seen once. The genes are TRBV5-4 and TRBJ1-2; D is unclear. The germline CDR1 and CDR2 sequences are SGHNT and YYREEE (reference sequence). CDR3 length: 16 residues. Trimming took 0 bases from V and 6 from J, leaving 18 bases between them. This chain's CDR3 is CASSLDFAGISDGYTF. The CDR3 DNA is TGTGCCAGCAGCTTGGACTTTGCCGGGATCTCTGATGGCTACACCTTC.

The V call is TRBV5-4, the J call TRBJ1-6; D possibly corresponds to TRBD1 (5 bases). V was shortened by 0 bases and J by 4 bases, with 8 bases between the two germline ends. The CDR3 loop spans 15 amino acids. Germline values: CDR1 SGHNT, CDR2 YYREEE (reference sequence). CDR3 DNA sequence: TGTGCCAGCAGCTTGGTCGGGGCTTATAATTCACCCCTCCACTTT. It yields the protein CASSLVGAYNSPLHF.

This chain connects TRBV7-2 to TRBJ2-1; unclear D gene. The V end was cut by 4 bases, the J end by 6 bases, with 16 bases between. The CDR3 is made up of 15 amino acids. Germline V gives CDR1 SGHTA, CDR2 FQGNSA. The CDR3 region is CASSSFGKLGNEQFF. CDR3 coding DNA: TGTGCCAGCAGCTCCTTCGGAAAATTAGGCAATGAGCAGTTCTTC.

The rearrangement links TRBV2 to TRBJ1-3; no firm D call. Germline loops: CDR1 SNHLY, CDR2 FYNNEI. The CDR3 has 14 amino acids. V was clipped by 11 bases and J by 0 bases, with 14 bases between them. The CDR3 DNA sequence: TGTGCCGGCGGACTGACTGACTCTGGAAACACCATATATTTT. Translating it yields CAGGLTDSGNTIYF.

The chain links TRBV6-1 to TRBJ1-2; a possible D gene is TRBD1 (5 bases). This CDR3 is 14 amino acids long. The germline CDR1 and CDR2 sequences are MNHNS and SASEGT. Trimming removed 0 bases from V and 4 bases from J, with 9 bases in between. The CDR3 sequence: CASSEAGTVYGYTF. DNA of the CDR3: TGTGCCAGCAGTGAAGCGGGGACTGTCTATGGCTACACCTTC.

The chain joins TRBV4-2 to TRBJ1-2; 10 nucleotides agree with TRBD1. The CDR3 runs to 15 residues. Trimming at V came to 5 bases and at J to 6 bases, leaving 9 bases not matched to a gene. Germline V gene data show CDR1 as LGHNA and CDR2 as YNFKEQ. CDR3 residues: CASSEAWDRGNGYTF. CDR3 coding DNA: TGTGCCAGCAGCGAAGCCTGGGACAGGGGCAATGGCTACACCTTC.

The CDR3, as DNA: TGTGCCAGCAGCTTAGTAGGCACCCGAACCAAAGAGACCCAGTACTTC. Protein: CASSLVGTRTKETQYF. This chain connects TRBV7-8 to TRBJ2-5; D gene ambiguous. Germline V CDR1 and CDR2: SGHVS, FQNEAQ. The CDR3 has 16 residues. Trimming took 1 base from V and 3 from J, leaving 15 bases between them. Filled out from reference TRBV7-8 and TRBJ2-5, the complete variable domain reads GAGVSQSPRYKVAKRGQDVALRCDPISGHVSLFWYQQALGQGPEFLTYFQNEAQLDKSGLPSDRFFAERPEGSVSTLKIQRTQQEDSAVYLCASSLVGTRTKETQYFGPGTRLLVL.

This chain links TRBV29-1 with TRBJ1-1, with 7 nucleotides matching TRBD1. Germline CDR1 reads SQVTM; CDR2 reads ANQGSEA. Trimming at V came to 7 bases and at J to 2 bases, leaving 10 bases not matched to a gene. The CDR3 is 14 amino acids. Here the CDR3 reads CSAQKGTVNTEAFF. As DNA, the CDR3 is TGCAGCGCCCAGAAGGGGACAGTTAACACTGAAGCTTTCTTT.